This T cell receptor (beta chain) appears in the sequencing data of a study of blood T cell repertoires in COVID-19. V lost 4 bases to trimming and J lost 6 bases, with 10 bases between them. The germline CDR1 and CDR2 sequences are MNHEY and SVGEGT. This CDR3 is 13 amino acids long. Sequencing used immunoSEQ multiplex PCR; TCRdb keeps in-frame clones, though not all of them. The table shows about 88,000 clones, with approximately 91% occurring only once. Sequenced material: peripheral blood. This sequence originates from a man between 60 and 75 years old with acute or convalescent COVID-19. The rearrangement joins TRBV6-2 or TRBV6-3 to TRBJ2-1, with a possible D match to TRBD1 (5 bases). The CDR3 protein is CASSSDKINEQFF. For the CDR3, the DNA is TGTGCCAGCAGTTCGGACAAGATCAATGAGCAGTTCTTC.